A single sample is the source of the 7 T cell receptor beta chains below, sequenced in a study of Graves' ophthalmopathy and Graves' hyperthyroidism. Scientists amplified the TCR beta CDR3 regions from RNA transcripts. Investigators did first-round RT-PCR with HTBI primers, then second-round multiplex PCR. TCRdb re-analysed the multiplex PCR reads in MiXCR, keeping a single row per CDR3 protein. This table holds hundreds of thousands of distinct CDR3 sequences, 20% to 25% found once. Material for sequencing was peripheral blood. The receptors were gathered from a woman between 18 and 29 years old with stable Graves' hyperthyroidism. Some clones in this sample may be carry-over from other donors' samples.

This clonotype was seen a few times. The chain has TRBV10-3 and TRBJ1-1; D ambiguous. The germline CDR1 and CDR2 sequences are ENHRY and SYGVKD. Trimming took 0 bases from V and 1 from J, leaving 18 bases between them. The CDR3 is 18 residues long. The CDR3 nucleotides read TGTGCCATCAGTGAGTCAAGAGGGTCGGGCACCGGGAACACTGAAGCTTTCTTT. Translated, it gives CAISESRGSGTGNTEAFF.

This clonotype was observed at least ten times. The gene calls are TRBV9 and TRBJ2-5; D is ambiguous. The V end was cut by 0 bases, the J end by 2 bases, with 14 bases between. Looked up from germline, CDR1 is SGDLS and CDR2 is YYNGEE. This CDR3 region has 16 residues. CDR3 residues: CASSVGPSHIQETQYF. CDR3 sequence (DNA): TGTGCCAGCAGCGTAGGACCTTCCCACATACAAGAGACCCAGTACTTC.

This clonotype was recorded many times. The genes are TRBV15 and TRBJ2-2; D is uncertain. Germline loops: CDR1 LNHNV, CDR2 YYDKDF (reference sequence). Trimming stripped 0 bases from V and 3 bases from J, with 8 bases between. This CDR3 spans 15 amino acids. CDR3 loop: CATSRDQPDTGELFF. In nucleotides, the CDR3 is TGTGCCACCAGCAGAGATCAGCCAGACACCGGGGAGCTGTTTTTT.

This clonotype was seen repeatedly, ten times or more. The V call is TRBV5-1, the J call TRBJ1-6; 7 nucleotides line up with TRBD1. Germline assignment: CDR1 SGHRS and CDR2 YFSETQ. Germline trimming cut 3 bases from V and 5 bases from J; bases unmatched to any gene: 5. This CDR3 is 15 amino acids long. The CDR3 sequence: CASSSLRGNNSPLHF. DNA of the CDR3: TGCGCCAGCAGCTCCCTCAGGGGGAATAATTCACCCCTCCACTTT.

CDR3 region: CASSLLQGVNTEAFF. CDR3 DNA sequence: TGTGCCAGCAGCCTACTCCAGGGGGTGAACACTGAAGCTTTCTTT. The chain employs TRBV7-9 and TRBJ1-1; 7 bases align to TRBD1. The CDR3 is made up of 15 amino acids. Germline-derived CDR1 and CDR2 are SEHNR and FQNEAQ (reference sequence). The V gene end was trimmed by 5 bases and the J gene end by 0 bases; junction bases not matched to a gene: 6.

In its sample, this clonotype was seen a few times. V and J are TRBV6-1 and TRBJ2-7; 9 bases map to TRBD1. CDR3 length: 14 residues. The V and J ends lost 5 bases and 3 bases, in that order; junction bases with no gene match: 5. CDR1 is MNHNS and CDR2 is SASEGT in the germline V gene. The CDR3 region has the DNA TGTGCCAGCAGTCTTCGGGACAGGGACTACGAGCAGTACTTC. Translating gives CASSLRDRDYEQYF.

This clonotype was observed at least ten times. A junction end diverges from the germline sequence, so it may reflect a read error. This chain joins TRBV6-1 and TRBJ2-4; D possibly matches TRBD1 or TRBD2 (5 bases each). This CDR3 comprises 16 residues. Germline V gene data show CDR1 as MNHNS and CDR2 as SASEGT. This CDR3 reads CASSERVLGAKNIKYF. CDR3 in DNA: TGTGCCAGCAGTGAAAGGGTTCTCGGGGCCAAAAACATTAAGTACTTC.